Reported below is one TCR beta chain. Clones were sequenced by immunoSEQ multiplex PCR, and TCRdb holds only the in-frame ones, with some missing. Here the sample spans approximately 2.5 million clones, 93% being singletons. These data come from a study of shared clonotypes between healthy human individuals. Sample: naive CD4+ T cells from PBMCs. The subset was: CD45RA+ positively selected. This TCR was sampled from a man aged 18-30 years in good health. Some clones in this sample may be carry-over from other donors' samples.

DNA for the CDR3: TGCGCCAGCAATGCGGGAGGGGTCTACAATGAGCAGTTCTTC. Translated: CASNAGGVYNEQFF. The rearrangement joins TRBV5-1 to TRBJ2-1; 9 nucleotides agree with TRBD2. The ends lost 6 bases at V and 3 bases at J; junction bases unmatched: 4. The germline V gene encodes CDR1 SGHRS and CDR2 YFSETQ. CDR3 length: 14 amino acids.